The rows below give T cell receptor beta chains drawn from one sample of a study of cytomegalovirus exposure and HLA in healthy donors. Data came from immunoSEQ multiplex PCR; TCRdb stores just in-frame clones and leaves some out. The sample consists of 170,000 or so clones, 80% of them appearing once. The source material was PBMCs. These receptors originate from a boy aged 5-17 years in good health and CMV-seronegative. CDR3s include the opening cysteine and the closing phenylalanine or tryptophan. D genes are given only for firm matches. Rows give clone size only sometimes, using once, few, many, or a class for an expanded clone.

j_gene: TRBJ2-1
abundance: .
d_gene: TRBD2
v_gene: TRBV5-4
CDR3aa: CASSGKLAGGWVDEQFF
CDR3nt: TGTGCCAGCAGCGGAAAGCTAGCGGGGGGGTGGGTTGATGAGCAGTTCTTC

j_gene: TRBJ1-5
abundance: few
d_gene: .
v_gene: TRBV28
CDR3aa: CASSLRGFGNQPQHF
CDR3nt: TGTGCCAGCAGTTTAAGGGGGTTCGGCAATCAGCCCCAGCATTTT

j_gene: TRBJ1-3
abundance: .
d_gene: .
v_gene: TRBV30
CDR3aa: CAWTRTPSGNTIYF
CDR3nt: TGTGCCTGGACCAGGACTCCCTCTGGAAACACCATATATTTT

j_gene: TRBJ2-2
abundance: .
d_gene: TRBD2
v_gene: TRBV5-5
CDR3aa: CASSLTSGVGNTGELFF
CDR3nt: TGTGCCAGCAGCTTGACTAGCGGGGTCGGGAACACCGGGGAGCTGTTTTTT

j_gene: TRBJ1-2
abundance: .
d_gene: TRBD1
v_gene: TRBV27
CDR3aa: CASSLEGTGIYGYTF
CDR3nt: TGTGCCAGCAGTTTAGAAGGGACAGGGATCTATGGCTACACCTTC

j_gene: TRBJ1-1
abundance: .
d_gene: .
v_gene: TRBV29-1
CDR3aa: CSVEGGEGPTEAFF
CDR3nt: TGCAGCGTTGAGGGGGGGGAGGGGCCCACTGAAGCTTTCTTT

j_gene: TRBJ1-2
abundance: .
d_gene: .
v_gene: TRBV6-5
CDR3aa: CASSYGGLGGYTF
CDR3nt: TGTGCCAGCAGTTACGGCGGGCTGGGGGGCTACACCTTC

j_gene: TRBJ2-3
abundance: .
d_gene: .
v_gene: TRBV27
CDR3aa: CASSSRGSRTDTQYF
CDR3nt: TGTGCCAGCAGTTCCCGGGGGTCGCGCACAGATACGCAGTATTTT

j_gene: TRBJ1-2
abundance: few
d_gene: .
v_gene: TRBV18
CDR3aa: CASSLRDGYTF
CDR3nt: TGTGCCAGCTCACTTCGAGATGGCTACACCTTC

j_gene: TRBJ2-7
abundance: few
d_gene: TRBD1
v_gene: TRBV5-5
CDR3aa: CASSLGQGAHEQYF
CDR3nt: TGTGCCAGCAGCTTGGGGCAGGGGGCCCACGAGCAGTACTTC

j_gene: TRBJ1-1
abundance: .
d_gene: .
v_gene: TRBV6-5
CDR3aa: CASSYSRQMNTEAFF
CDR3nt: TGTGCCAGCAGTTACTCAAGACAGATGAACACTGAAGCTTTCTTT

j_gene: TRBJ2-4
abundance: .
d_gene: .
v_gene: TRBV30
CDR3aa: CAWSFVSVPLAKNIQYF
CDR3nt: TGTGCCTGGAGTTTTGTTTCCGTTCCTCTAGCCAAAAACATTCAGTACTTC

j_gene: TRBJ2-7
abundance: .
d_gene: TRBD1
v_gene: TRBV6-5
CDR3aa: CASSRDRGYEQYF
CDR3nt: TGTGCCAGCAGTCGGGACAGGGGCTACGAGCAGTACTTC